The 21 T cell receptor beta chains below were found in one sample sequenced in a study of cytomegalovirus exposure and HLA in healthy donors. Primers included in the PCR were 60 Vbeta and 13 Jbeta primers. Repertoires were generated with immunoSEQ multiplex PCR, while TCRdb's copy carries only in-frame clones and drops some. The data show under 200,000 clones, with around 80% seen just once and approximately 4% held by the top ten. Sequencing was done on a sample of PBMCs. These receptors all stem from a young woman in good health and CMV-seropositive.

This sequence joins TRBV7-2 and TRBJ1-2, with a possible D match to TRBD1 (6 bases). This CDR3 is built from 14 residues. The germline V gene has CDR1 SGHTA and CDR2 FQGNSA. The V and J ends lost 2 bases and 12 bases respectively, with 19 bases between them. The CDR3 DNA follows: TGTGCCAGCAGCTTATTTCTCGCAGGGGCCTTTGACACCTTC. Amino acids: CASSLFLAGAFDTF.

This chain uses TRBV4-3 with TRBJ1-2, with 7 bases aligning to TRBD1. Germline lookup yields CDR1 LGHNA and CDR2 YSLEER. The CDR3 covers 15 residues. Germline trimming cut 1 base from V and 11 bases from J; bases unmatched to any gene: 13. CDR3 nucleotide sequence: TGCGCCAGCAGCCAAGCGTTTAGGACAGGCCTCGAATACACCTTC. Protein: CASSQAFRTGLEYTF.

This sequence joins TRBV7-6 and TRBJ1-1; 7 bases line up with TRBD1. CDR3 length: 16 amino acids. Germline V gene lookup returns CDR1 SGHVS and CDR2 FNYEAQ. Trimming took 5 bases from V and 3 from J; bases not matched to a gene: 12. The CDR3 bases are TGTGCCAGCAGCATACCAAAGACAGGGCCGGACACTGAAGCTTTCTTT. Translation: CASSIPKTGPDTEAFF.

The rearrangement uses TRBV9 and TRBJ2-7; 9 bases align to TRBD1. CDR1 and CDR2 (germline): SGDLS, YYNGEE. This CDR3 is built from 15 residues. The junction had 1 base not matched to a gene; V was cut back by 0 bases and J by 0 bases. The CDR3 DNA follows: TGTGCCAGCAGCGTAGGGACAGGGGCCTCCTACGAGCAGTACTTC. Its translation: CASSVGTGASYEQYF.

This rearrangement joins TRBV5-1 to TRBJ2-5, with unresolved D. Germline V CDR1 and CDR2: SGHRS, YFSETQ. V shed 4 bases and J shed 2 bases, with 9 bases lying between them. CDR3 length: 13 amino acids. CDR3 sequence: CASSPQIQETQYF. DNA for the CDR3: TGCGCCAGCAGCCCACAGATTCAAGAGACCCAGTACTTC.

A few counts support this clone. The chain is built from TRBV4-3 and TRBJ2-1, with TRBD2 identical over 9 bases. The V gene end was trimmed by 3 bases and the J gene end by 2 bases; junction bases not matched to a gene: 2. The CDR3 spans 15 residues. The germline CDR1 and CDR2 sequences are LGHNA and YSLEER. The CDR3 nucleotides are TGCGCCAGCAGCCACCGACTAGCGGCCTACAATGAGCAGTTCTTC. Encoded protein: CASSHRLAAYNEQFF.

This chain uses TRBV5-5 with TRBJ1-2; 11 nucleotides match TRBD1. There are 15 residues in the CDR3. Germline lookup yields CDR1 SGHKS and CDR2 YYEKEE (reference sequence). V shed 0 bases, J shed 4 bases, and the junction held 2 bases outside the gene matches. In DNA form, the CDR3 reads TGTGCCAGCAGCTTGGGGACAGGGGGCGGCTATGGCTACACCTTC. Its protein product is CASSLGTGGGYGYTF. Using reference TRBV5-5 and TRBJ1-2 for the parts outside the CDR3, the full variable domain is DAGVTQSPTHLIKTRGQQVTLRCSPISGHKSVSWYQQVLGQGPQFIFQYYEKEERGRGNFPDRFSARQFPNYSSELNVNALLLGDSALYLCASSLGTGGGYGYTFGSGTRLTVV.

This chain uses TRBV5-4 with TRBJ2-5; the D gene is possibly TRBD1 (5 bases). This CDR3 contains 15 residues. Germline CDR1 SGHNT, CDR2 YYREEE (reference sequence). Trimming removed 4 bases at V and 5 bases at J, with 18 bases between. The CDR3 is CASSGILGARETQYF. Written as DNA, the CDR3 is TGTGCCAGCAGCGGAATTTTAGGGGCGCGGGAGACCCAGTACTTC.

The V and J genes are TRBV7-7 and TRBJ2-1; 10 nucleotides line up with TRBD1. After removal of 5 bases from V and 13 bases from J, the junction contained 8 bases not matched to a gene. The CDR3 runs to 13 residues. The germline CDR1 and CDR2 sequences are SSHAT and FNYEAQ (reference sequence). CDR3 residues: CASSRDRGTPQFF. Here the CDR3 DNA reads TGTGCCAGCAGCCGGGACAGGGGAACTCCACAGTTCTTC.

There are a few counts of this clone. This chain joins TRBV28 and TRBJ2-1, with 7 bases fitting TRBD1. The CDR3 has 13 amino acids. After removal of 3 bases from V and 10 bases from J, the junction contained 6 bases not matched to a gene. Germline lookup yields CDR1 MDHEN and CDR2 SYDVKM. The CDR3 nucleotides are TGTGCCAGCAGTTTTAGGGGGCTTGGGGAGCAGTTCTTC. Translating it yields CASSFRGLGEQFF. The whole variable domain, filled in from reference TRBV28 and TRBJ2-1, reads DVKVTQSSRYLVKRTGEKVFLECVQDMDHENMFWYRQDPGLGLRLIYFSYDVKMKEKGDIPEGYSVSREKKERFSLILESASTNQTSMYLCASSFRGLGEQFFGPGTRLTVL.

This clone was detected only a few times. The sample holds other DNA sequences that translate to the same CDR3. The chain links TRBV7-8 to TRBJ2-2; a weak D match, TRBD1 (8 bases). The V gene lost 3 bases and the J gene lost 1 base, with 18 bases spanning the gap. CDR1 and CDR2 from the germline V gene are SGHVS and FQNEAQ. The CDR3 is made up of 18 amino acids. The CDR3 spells CASSFGQGGYMNTGELFF. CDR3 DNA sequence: TGTGCCAGCAGCTTCGGACAGGGAGGGTATATGAACACCGGGGAGCTGTTTTTT.

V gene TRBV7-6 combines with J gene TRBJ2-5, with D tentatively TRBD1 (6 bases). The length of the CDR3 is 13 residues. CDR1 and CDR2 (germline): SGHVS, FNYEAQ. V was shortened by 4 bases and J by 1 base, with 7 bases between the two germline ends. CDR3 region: CASSWDTQETQYF. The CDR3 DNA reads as TGTGCCAGCAGCTGGGACACCCAAGAGACCCAGTACTTC.

CDR3 sequence reads: CAGVGEYGYTF. In DNA form, the CDR3 reads TGTGCCGGCGTTGGGGAGTATGGCTACACCTTC. This sequence joins TRBV13 and TRBJ1-2, with D unclear. Trimming took off 11 bases at V and 5 bases at J, with 12 bases between the two ends. CDR3 length equals 11 residues. CDR1 and CDR2 from the germline V gene are PRHDT and FYEKMQ (reference sequence). Variable domain in full (rest from reference TRBV13 and TRBJ1-2): AAGVIQSPRHLIKEKRETATLKCYPIPRHDTVYWYQQGPGQDPQFLISFYEKMQSDKGSIPDRFSAQQFSDYHSELNMSSLELGDSALYFCAGVGEYGYTFGSGTRLTVV.

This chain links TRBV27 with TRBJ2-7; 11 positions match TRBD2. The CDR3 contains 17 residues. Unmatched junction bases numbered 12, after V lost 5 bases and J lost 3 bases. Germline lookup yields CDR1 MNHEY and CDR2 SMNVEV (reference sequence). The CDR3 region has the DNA TGTGCCAGCAGTCGCACTAGCGGGAGCAGCGAAGGCTACGAGCAGTACTTC. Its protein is CASSRTSGSSEGYEQYF.

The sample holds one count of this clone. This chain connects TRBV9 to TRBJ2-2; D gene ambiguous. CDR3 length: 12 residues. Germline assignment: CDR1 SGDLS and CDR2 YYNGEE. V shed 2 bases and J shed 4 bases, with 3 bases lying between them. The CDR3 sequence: CASSVSTGELFF. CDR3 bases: TGTGCCAGCAGCGTGAGCACCGGGGAGCTGTTTTTT.

CDR3 residues: CASSLGPGDRGLESTEAFF. In DNA form, the CDR3 reads TGTGCCAGCAGCTTAGGACCGGGGGACAGGGGGCTGGAGAGCACTGAAGCTTTCTTT. This chain uses TRBV7-7 with TRBJ1-1; 12 bases are shared with TRBD1. CDR1 is SSHAT, CDR2 FNYEAQ, per germline (reference sequence). V was pared by 1 base and J by 4 bases, with 13 bases of the junction left unmatched. The CDR3 spans 19 residues.

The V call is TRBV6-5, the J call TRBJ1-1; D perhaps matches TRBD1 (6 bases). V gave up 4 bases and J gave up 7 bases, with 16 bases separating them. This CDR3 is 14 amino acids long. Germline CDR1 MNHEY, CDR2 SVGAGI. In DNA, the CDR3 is TGTGCCAGCAGTTTTCTTATAGGGGGAGATGAAGCTTTCTTT. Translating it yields CASSFLIGGDEAFF.

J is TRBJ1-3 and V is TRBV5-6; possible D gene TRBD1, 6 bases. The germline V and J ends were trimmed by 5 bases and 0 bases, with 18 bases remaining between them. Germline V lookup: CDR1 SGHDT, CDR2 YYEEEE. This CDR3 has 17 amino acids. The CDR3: CASSPLTGGLSGNTIYF. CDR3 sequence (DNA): TGTGCCAGCAGTCCCCTCACGGGGGGGCTCTCTGGAAACACCATATATTTT.

In nucleotides, the CDR3 is TGTGCCAGTAGTATCTCTCGGAACACTGAAGCTTTCTTT. Protein: CASSISRNTEAFF. The V and J genes are TRBV19 and TRBJ1-1; D is unclear. The CDR3 loop spans 13 amino acids. Trimming shortened V by 3 bases and J by 1 base, and 6 bases separated the two germline ends. Germline V CDR1 and CDR2: LNHDA, SQIVND (reference sequence).

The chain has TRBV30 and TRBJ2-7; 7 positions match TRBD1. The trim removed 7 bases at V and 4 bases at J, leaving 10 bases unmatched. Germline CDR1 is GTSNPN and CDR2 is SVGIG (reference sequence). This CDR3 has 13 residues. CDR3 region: CASAFDRDYEQYF. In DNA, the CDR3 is TGTGCCTCCGCCTTCGACAGGGATTACGAGCAGTACTTC.

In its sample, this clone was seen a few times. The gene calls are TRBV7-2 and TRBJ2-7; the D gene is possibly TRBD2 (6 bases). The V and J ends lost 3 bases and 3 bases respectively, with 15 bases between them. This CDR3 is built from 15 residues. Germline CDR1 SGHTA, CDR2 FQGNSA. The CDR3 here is CASSFSAGSGYEQYF. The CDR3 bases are TGTGCCAGCAGCTTTTCGGCAGGTAGCGGCTACGAGCAGTACTTC.